This T cell receptor (beta chain) was sequenced in a study of blood T cells in healthy people across ages. The V end lost 4 bases, the J end lost 2 bases, and 9 bases lay between the germline ends. This CDR3 is built from 13 residues. The germline V gene has CDR1 SGHRS and CDR2 YFSETQ. Together with a sample-barcoded 5' primer, a J-beta primer mix was included in a second PCR lasting roughly 6 to 12 cycles. In TCRdb, the 5' RACE reads were re-called with MiXCR into one record per CDR3 protein. Of about 640,000 distinct CDR3 sequences listed, around three fifths were seen once; the top ten hold 30% to 45%.

The sequenced sample was blood. The J gene is TRBJ2-5, the V gene TRBV5-1; tentatively, D is TRBD1 (6 bases). This receptor was taken from a man in his sixties in good health. CDR3 sequence (DNA): TGCGCCAGCAGCCATACAGGGCAAGAGACCCAGTACTTC. It specifies CASSHTGQETQYF. The whole variable domain, filled in from reference TRBV5-1 and TRBJ2-5, reads KAGVTQTPRYLIKTRGQQVTLSCSPISGHRSVSWYQQTPGQGLQFLFEYFSETQRNKGNFPGRFSGRQFSNSRSEMNVSTLELGDSALYLCASSHTGQETQYFGPGTRLLVL.